Listed below are T cell receptor beta chains from one sample, sequenced in a study of cytomegalovirus exposure and HLA in healthy donors. Method: immunoSEQ multiplex PCR; TCRdb's copy keeps in-frame clones and lacks some. The sample holds approximately 130,000 clones; roughly 79% are singletons and the top ten take 3.1%. The sequenced sample consisted of PBMCs. Receptors originate from a man aged 30 to 39 in good health and CMV-seronegative. CDR3s include the opening cysteine and the closing phenylalanine or tryptophan.

v_gene: TRBV9; CDR3aa: CASSPGGAHTVETQYF
v_gene: TRBV7-9; CDR3aa: CASSPRTDWPTGELFF
v_gene: TRBV19; CDR3aa: CASSEQGTEAFF
v_gene: TRBV4-2; CDR3aa: CASSQDYLQRYEQYF
v_gene: TRBV10-2; CDR3aa: CASSRALGANVLTF
v_gene: TRBV7-2; CDR3aa: CASSFTLAGGLITDTQYF
v_gene: TRBV7-3; CDR3aa: CASSPSGRPDTQYF
v_gene: TRBV5-1; CDR3aa: CASSAGDGNQPQHF
v_gene: TRBV7-2; CDR3aa: CASSSDWYEQYF
v_gene: TRBV19; CDR3aa: CASTEGQGVETQYF
v_gene: TRBV4-2; CDR3aa: CASSPGVADTQYF
v_gene: TRBV14; CDR3aa: CASSQGDSGYEQYF
v_gene: TRBV6-6; CDR3aa: CASSPGQKEETQYF
v_gene: TRBV19; CDR3aa: CAAKDQDRINSNQPQHF
v_gene: TRBV6-5; CDR3aa: CASSYSTGSSYNEQFF
v_gene: TRBV9; CDR3aa: CASSTWTGKETQYF
v_gene: TRBV5-1; CDR3aa: CASRILPGQQETQYF
v_gene: TRBV12-2; CDR3aa: CARQQGREQYF
v_gene: TRBV19; CDR3aa: CASRRQGKQFF
v_gene: TRBV28; CDR3aa: CASSSVWTGAYEQYF
v_gene: TRBV28; CDR3aa: CASSPHDRGHGYTF
v_gene: TRBV7-9; CDR3aa: CASSLDGAPNEKLFF